Listed below are T cell receptor beta chains from one sample, sequenced in a study of blood T cell repertoires in COVID-19. TCRdb's copy holds only in-frame clones and misses some; the assay was immunoSEQ multiplex PCR. The data hold 130,000 to 150,000 clones, with 80% observed a single time. The sequenced material came from peripheral blood. The origin of the receptors is a man between 60 and 75 years old with active or convalescent COVID-19. The CDR3 runs from the conserved cysteine through the conserved F or W. D genes are given only for firm matches. The size field is filled for only some rows; it gives once, few, many or a size class.

v_call	clone_size	j_call	d_call	cdr3_length	cdr3_nt	cdr3_aa
TRBV9	.	TRBJ1-2	.	16	TGTGCCAGCAGCCCGGGATGGGACTTGAAAGTCTCTGGCTACACCTTC	CASSPGWDLKVSGYTF
TRBV7-2	.	TRBJ2-4	TRBD1	14	TGTGCCAGCAGCGCATCGACAGGGGGCCCGACGTGGTACTTC	CASSASTGGPTWYF
TRBV11-3	.	TRBJ2-2	.	16	TGTGCCAGCAGCTCCCGGTTAGGGGGTAGTACCGGGGAGCTGTTTTTT	CASSSRLGGSTGELFF
TRBV6-2/TRBV6-3	.	TRBJ2-6	TRBD1	17	TGTGCCAGCAGTTCGACAGGGGGCAGGTCTGGGGCCAACGTCCTGACTTTC	CASSSTGGRSGANVLTF
TRBV7-9	.	TRBJ1-3	TRBD1	15	TGTGCCAGCAGCCGGACAGGGCAGCGTAGAAACACCATATATTTT	CASSRTGQRRNTIYF
TRBV27	.	TRBJ2-7	TRBD2	14	TGTGCCAGCACCCCTAGCGGGAGGACCTACGAGCAGTACTTC	CASTPSGRTYEQYF
TRBV18	once	TRBJ2-7	TRBD1	15	TGTGCCAGCTCCCTGGGACAGGGCTCCACCTACGAGCAGTACTTC	CASSLGQGSTYEQYF
TRBV6-1	.	TRBJ2-1	TRBD1	14	TGTGCCAGCAGTGAAGAAAGACAGGGCAATGAGCAGTTCTTC	CASSEERQGNEQFF
TRBV13	.	TRBJ2-7	TRBD2	14	TGTGCCAGCAGCTTAGAGCTAGCGGGAAGGGAGCAGTACTTC	CASSLELAGREQYF
TRBV5-6	few	TRBJ1-2	.	14	TGTGCCAGCAGCTTAAGGGGTTTAGAAGGTGGCTACACCTTC	CASSLRGLEGGYTF
TRBV7-2	.	TRBJ1-5	.	14	TGTGCCAGCAGCTTAACTGCCAGGTCTCGGCCCCAGCATTTT	CASSLTARSRPQHF
TRBV5-6	.	TRBJ2-1	TRBD2	18	TGTGCCAGCAGCTCATGGGCTAGCGGATTGAGCTCCTACAATGAGCAGTTCTTC	CASSSWASGLSSYNEQFF
TRBV5-4	.	TRBJ1-1	.	16	TGTGCCAGCAGCTTGCTCAGGGTTGAGTCGACCACTGAAGCTTTCTTT	CASSLLRVESTTEAFF
TRBV11-3	.	TRBJ2-7	TRBD1	15	TGTGCCAGCAGCCCCGGGACAGGGGGCTCCTACGAGCAGTACTTC	CASSPGTGGSYEQYF
TRBV28	.	TRBJ1-3	.	12	TGTGCCAGCAGGGCGCGGGGAAACACCATATATTTT	CASRARGNTIYF
TRBV12-3/TRBV12-4	many	TRBJ1-2	.	13	TGTGCCAGCAGTTTAGCAATCGGGGAAGGCTACACCTTC	CASSLAIGEGYTF
TRBV18	.	TRBJ2-7	TRBD1	14	TGTGCCAGCTATGACGGACAGGGGGCACACGAGCAGTACTTC	CASYDGQGAHEQYF
TRBV29-1	.	TRBJ2-2	.	12	TGCAGCGTGGGCAGACAAACCGGGGAGCTGTTTTTT	CSVGRQTGELFF
TRBV2	.	TRBJ2-1	TRBD2	15	TGTGCCAGCAGTGACGGACTAGCGGGAGGGGATGAGCAGTTCTTC	CASSDGLAGGDEQFF
TRBV4-3	once	TRBJ1-2	TRBD1	17	TGCGCCAGCAGCCAAGGATACAATTTCCTACAGGGGAGTGGCTACACCTTC	CASSQGYNFLQGSGYTF
TRBV2	.	TRBJ1-2	.	15	TGTGCCAGCTCCGGGTCGGGGGGCCTGAACTATGGCTACACCTTC	CASSGSGGLNYGYTF
TRBV28	few	TRBJ2-7	TRBD1	14	TGTGCCAGCAGGGACAGGGAAAGAGCCTACGAGCAGTACTTC	CASRDRERAYEQYF
TRBV6-2/TRBV6-3	.	TRBJ2-5	TRBD1	15	TGTGCCAGCAGTTACGGTCCGGGACAGCAAGAGACCCAGTACTTC	CASSYGPGQQETQYF
TRBV5-1	many	TRBJ1-4	.	15	TGCGCCAGCAGCTTTCGACAGGCGAATGACGAAAAACTGTTTTTT	CASSFRQANDEKLFF
TRBV10-3	.	TRBJ2-1	TRBD1	15	TGTGCCATCAGTCAGGACAGGGCCTCTTACAATGAGCAGTTCTTC	CAISQDRASYNEQFF
TRBV11-1	.	TRBJ2-2	.	16	TGTGCCAGCAGCTCACCCCCAATTTCGCCTAAGGGGGAGCTGTTTTTT	CASSSPPISPKGELFF
TRBV9	.	TRBJ2-1	TRBD1	14	TGTGCCAGCAGTCCCGGGACAGGGGGCAATGAGCAGTTCTTC	CASSPGTGGNEQFF
TRBV5-4	few	TRBJ2-2	TRBD2	16	TGTGCCAGCAGCTCTGGGACTAGCGGGAGTACCGGGGAGCTGTTTTTT	CASSSGTSGSTGELFF
TRBV2	once	TRBJ1-6	.	13	TGTGCCAGTGGGGGGACTCTTGATTCACCCCTCCACTTT	CASGGTLDSPLHF
TRBV7-6	.	TRBJ1-1	.	15	TGTGCCAGCAGCCCCCGCGGGGGTATGAACACTGAAGCTTTCTTT	CASSPRGGMNTEAFF
TRBV7-2	.	TRBJ2-5	TRBD1	14	TGTGCCAGCTCCGACAGGGCTAACCAAGAGACCCAGTACTTC	CASSDRANQETQYF
TRBV7-9	few	TRBJ1-2	.	14	TGTGCCAGCAGCTTAATGGCAGTTTTATATGGCTACACCTTC	CASSLMAVLYGYTF
TRBV6-5	.	TRBJ1-6	.	15	TGTGCCAGCAGCGGACAGTCCTCCTATAATTCACCCCTCCACTTT	CASSGQSSYNSPLHF
TRBV7-3	.	TRBJ1-1	TRBD1	13	TGTGCCAGCAGCGACAGGGCGAACACTGAAGCTTTCTTT	CASSDRANTEAFF
TRBV6-5	.	TRBJ2-7	.	15	TGTGCCAGCAGCCGAGGTGACCCGAACCTCTACGAGCAGTACTTC	CASSRGDPNLYEQYF
TRBV6-5	.	TRBJ2-1	.	15	TGTGCCAGCAGGGAGGAGATCAGCTCCTACAATGAGCAGTTCTTC	CASREEISSYNEQFF
TRBV2	.	TRBJ2-7	TRBD2	12	TGTGCCAGCAGGGGGACTAGCGGGCCACGGTACTTC	CASRGTSGPRYF
TRBV19	.	TRBJ2-2	TRBD2	17	TGTGCCAGTAGTCGGGAGTTAGCGGGAGCGGGAACCGGGGAGCTGTTTTTT	CASSRELAGAGTGELFF
TRBV9	.	TRBJ2-3	TRBD2	17	TGTGCCAGCAGCACACAGGGACTAGCGGGCTCCACAGATACGCAGTATTTT	CASSTQGLAGSTDTQYF
TRBV19	.	TRBJ2-1	.	15	TGTGCCAGTAGTATAAACAGGCAGTCCTACAATGAGCAGTTCTTC	CASSINRQSYNEQFF
TRBV19	.	TRBJ2-1	.	13	TGTGCCAGTAGTATAGGGAGGTGGGATGAGCAGTTCTTC	CASSIGRWDEQFF
TRBV19	.	TRBJ2-2	TRBD1	14	TGTGCCAGTCGTGAGACAGGGGGCCCCGGGGAGCTGTTTTTT	CASRETGGPGELFF
TRBV5-1	.	TRBJ2-5	.	13	TGCGCCAGCAGCTTGGACGGGGGAGAGACCCAGTACTTC	CASSLDGGETQYF
TRBV19	.	TRBJ1-2	TRBD1	15	TGTGCCAGTACCATGGGACAGAGTACTAACTATGGCTACACCTTC	CASTMGQSTNYGYTF
TRBV28	.	TRBJ2-2	.	19	TGTGCCAGCACCCTGTTGCGTTGGGTGGGGCAGGTGAACACCGGGGAGCTGTTTTTT	CASTLLRWVGQVNTGELFF
TRBV13	.	TRBJ2-3	TRBD2	14	TGTGCCAGCAGCCGACTAGCGGAAACAGATACGCAGTATTTT	CASSRLAETDTQYF
TRBV3-1/TRBV3-2	.	TRBJ2-1	.	13	TGTGCCAGCAGCCAAGGGGGGCCGAGGGGGCAGTTCTTC	CASSQGGPRGQFF
TRBV7-2	.	TRBJ1-1	TRBD1	13	TGTGCCAGCAGCTATGGGACAGCAACTGAAGCTTTCTTT	CASSYGTATEAFF
TRBV29-1	.	TRBJ2-4	.	13	TGCAGCGTTGCGACATTAGCCAAAAACATTCAGTACTTC	CSVATLAKNIQYF
TRBV4-3	.	TRBJ2-1	TRBD2	20	TGCGCCAGCAGCCAAGATCGGGCGGATTCCGGGACTAGCGGGAGCATTCGCAGGTTCTTC	CASSQDRADSGTSGSIRRFF
TRBV6-2/TRBV6-3	.	TRBJ1-2	.	13	TGTGCCAGCAGTTTCAACAGGCGATATGGCTACACCTTC	CASSFNRRYGYTF
TRBV11-2	once	TRBJ1-1	.	14	TGTGCCAGCAGGTTGGGCAGAGTGAACACTGAAGCTTTCTTT	CASRLGRVNTEAFF
TRBV7-3	few	TRBJ2-7	TRBD1	14	TGTGCCAGCAGCTTGCTTACCGGGACAGGGGAGCAGTACTTC	CASSLLTGTGEQYF
TRBV7-2	.	TRBJ2-7	.	15	TGTGCCAGCAGCTTAGCTACCCAGGGGTCCTACGAGCAGTACTTC	CASSLATQGSYEQYF
TRBV19	.	TRBJ1-5	TRBD1	14	TGTGCCAGTAGGGTGACAGGGGGCAATCAGCCCCAGCATTTT	CASRVTGGNQPQHF
TRBV30	.	TRBJ1-2	.	10	TGTGCCTGGCTCAACTATGGCTACACCTTC	CAWLNYGYTF
TRBV7-3	once	TRBJ2-1	TRBD2	16	TGTGCCAGCAGCTTATATCAGGCGGGAGGGCACAATGAGCAGTTCTTC	CASSLYQAGGHNEQFF
TRBV3-1/TRBV3-2	few	TRBJ1-5	.	13	TGTGCCAGCAGCCAAGATGATAGCCAGCCCCAGCATTTT	CASSQDDSQPQHF
TRBV11-2	.	TRBJ1-1	.	13	TGTGCCAGCAGCTTAGGGGCAGTAACTGAAGCTTTCTTT	CASSLGAVTEAFF